These 15 T cell receptor beta chains were sequenced from one sample in a study of blood T cell repertoires in COVID-19. Only in-frame clones appear in the TCRdb table, and some are missing; sequencing was by immunoSEQ multiplex PCR. The repertoire consists of some 170,000 clones, with roughly 80% occurring once and the leading ten covering approximately 9.1%. The sequenced sample was peripheral blood. These receptors were obtained from a woman between 65 and 79 years old with acute or convalescent COVID-19.

V is TRBV5-1 and J is TRBJ1-1; D gene unclear. The CDR3 covers 15 residues. The germline V gene has CDR1 SGHRS and CDR2 YFSETQ. V was trimmed by 3 bases and J by 1 base, leaving 13 bases between them. The CDR3 reads CASSSYSGTNTEAFF. The CDR3, as DNA: TGCGCCAGCAGCTCATACTCGGGAACGAACACTGAAGCTTTCTTT.

J is TRBJ2-7 and V is TRBV25-1; no firm D call. This CDR3 has 11 amino acids. The germline V and J ends were trimmed by 4 bases and 9 bases, with 10 bases remaining between them. The germline CDR1 and CDR2 sequences are MGHDK and SYGVNS. CDR3 region: CASSVSQRQYF. The CDR3 DNA is TGTGCCAGCAGTGTCTCCCAGCGGCAGTACTTC.

This clone has a single count. This chain joins TRBV21-1 and TRBJ1-1; TRBD1 is the table's D call, not checked against the DNA. TRBV21-1 corresponds to a pseudogene. CDR3 length: 15 amino acids. The CDR3, as DNA: TGTGCCAGCAGCCTGAGGAAGCAGGGGAACACTGAAGCTTTCTTT. As protein: CASSLRKQGNTEAFF.

This clone was recorded once. This same CDR3 is encoded by further DNA sequences in the sample. This sequence joins TRBV12-3 or TRBV12-4 and TRBJ1-2, with 9 bases aligning to TRBD1. Trimming took 5 bases from V and 5 from J; bases not matched to a gene: 3. This CDR3 contains 13 residues. The CDR3 loop reads CASSPDRGYGYTF. Written as DNA, the CDR3 is TGTGCCAGCAGTCCCGACAGGGGGTATGGCTACACCTTC.

The chain employs TRBV28 and TRBJ2-1; TRBD2 matches at 7 bases. The V segment lost 6 bases and the J segment 3 bases; nucleotides outside the gene matches: 8. The length of the CDR3 is 15 residues. Germline V gives CDR1 MDHEN, CDR2 SYDVKM. In DNA, the CDR3 is TGTGCCAGCAGCCCCCTACGGGAGGACTACAATGAGCAGTTCTTC. Protein: CASSPLREDYNEQFF.

The chain couples TRBV6-5 to TRBJ1-5; possible D gene TRBD1, 5 bases. The CDR3 runs 13 residues. Germline V CDR1 and CDR2: MNHEY, SVGAGI. Trimming removed 7 bases from V and 4 bases from J, with 11 bases in between. The CDR3 sequence is CASTMDNNQPQHF. Here the CDR3 DNA reads TGTGCCAGCACGATGGACAATAATCAGCCCCAGCATTTT.

This clone occurred a few times. The V call is TRBV7-2, the J call TRBJ1-2; D gene unclear. Trimming pared 0 bases from V and 4 bases from J, leaving 9 bases between. The CDR3 contains 14 residues. The germline CDR1 and CDR2 sequences are SGHTA and FQGNSA. This CDR3 reads CASSLASTAYGYTF. Written as DNA, the CDR3 is TGTGCCAGCAGCTTAGCGAGCACAGCCTATGGCTACACCTTC.

CDR3 nucleotide sequence: TGTGCCAGCAGTAGCATGGGCAGCCCCTATGGCTACACCTTC. Amino acid sequence: CASSSMGSPYGYTF. This sequence joins TRBV28 and TRBJ1-2, with no clear D. The V gene's germline CDR1 is MDHEN and CDR2 SYDVKM. Trimming removed 5 bases from V and 4 bases from J, with 14 bases in between. CDR3 length: 14 residues.

The chain uses TRBV24-1 and TRBJ2-7, with no clear D. There are 11 residues in the CDR3. Germline V gene data show CDR1 as KGHDR and CDR2 as SFDVKD. Deletions cut 7 bases from V and 8 bases from J, with 11 bases between. CDR3 DNA sequence: TGTGCCACCAGCGCCGGTCTCAAGCAGTACTTC. This translates into CATSAGLKQYF.

The chain uses TRBV28 and TRBJ2-3, with 8 bases identical to TRBD2. V was pared by 4 bases and J by 3 bases, with 9 bases of the junction left unmatched. Germline V gene sequence: CDR1 MDHEN, CDR2 SYDVKM. The CDR3 runs 16 residues. The CDR3 is CASSWMGLDITDTQYF. The CDR3 DNA is TGTGCCAGCAGTTGGATGGGACTAGACATTACAGATACGCAGTATTTT.

This CDR3 reads CSVAQGSTGELFF. The CDR3 DNA sequence: TGCAGCGTTGCACAGGGGAGCACCGGGGAGCTGTTTTTT. This chain connects TRBV29-1 to TRBJ2-2; the match to TRBD1 covers 7 bases. Germline trimming cut 4 bases from V and 4 bases from J; bases unmatched to any gene: 3. The germline gives CDR1 SQVTM, CDR2 ANQGSEA. The CDR3 length is 13 residues.

The V and J genes are TRBV20-1 and TRBJ2-1; maybe TRBD1 (5 bases). This CDR3 is 15 amino acids long. V was clipped by 3 bases and J by 8 bases, with 20 bases between them. Germline CDR1 and CDR2: DFQATT and SNEGSKA (reference sequence). The CDR3 loop reads CSASKGGAKNDEQFF. Written as DNA, the CDR3 is TGCAGTGCTAGTAAAGGTGGGGCCAAAAACGATGAGCAGTTCTTC.

The chain carries TRBV9 and TRBJ1-2; weak D call: TRBD1 (6 bases). The CDR3 is made up of 13 amino acids. Trimming removed 4 bases at V and 8 bases at J, with 15 bases between. The germline V gene has CDR1 SGDLS and CDR2 YYNGEE. The CDR3 coding sequence is TGTGCCAGCAGCCCCCGACAGGATCAAGGCTACACCTTC. Translated, it gives CASSPRQDQGYTF.

CDR3 sequence reads: CASRKGQGNQLEQYF. CDR3 nucleotide sequence: TGTGCCAGCAGGAAAGGACAGGGAAACCAGCTAGAGCAGTACTTC. The chain combines TRBV6-5 with TRBJ2-7; 8 bases are shared with TRBD1. Germline loops: CDR1 MNHEY, CDR2 SVGAGI. The CDR3 is 15 amino acids. V trimming: 6 bases; J trimming: 7 bases; junction bases outside the gene matches: 14.

The chain has TRBV19 and TRBJ1-2, with D possibly TRBD1 on 5 matching bases. The length of the CDR3 is 13 residues. V was shortened by 5 bases and J by 14 bases, with 21 bases between the two germline ends. Germline V gives CDR1 LNHDA, CDR2 SQIVND (reference sequence). The CDR3 DNA is TGTGCCAGTAGTGTTACGACGGGGGGAGCTTATACCTTC. This translates into CASSVTTGGAYTF.